This T cell receptor beta chain stems from a study of T cell changes during pregnancy in multiple sclerosis. Some clones are missing from TCRdb's copy, which holds only in-frame ones; the method was immunoSEQ multiplex PCR. The repertoire includes 26,000 or so clones, nearly 90% of them detected once, and 16% sits in the top ten. The V segment lost 1 base and the J segment 4 bases; nucleotides outside the gene matches: 10. The CDR3 length is 16 residues. CDR1 is LGHNA, CDR2 YSLEER, per germline. The sequence derives from a female donor with multiple sclerosis, enrolled in a pregnancy study. The sample in question was CD8+ T cells from peripheral blood mononuclear cells, obtained in the second trimester of pregnancy. The chain carries TRBV4-3 and TRBJ2-7; 7 bases align to TRBD2. The CDR3 DNA is TGCGCCAGCAGCCAAGGGATCGCTAGCGGCCCATACGAGCAGTACTTC. Translated, it gives CASSQGIASGPYEQYF.